The 12 T cell receptor beta chains reported below all come from one sample, sequenced in a study of CD8 T cells in ankylosing spondylitis. General study results and limits: In ankylosing spondylitis blood, a motif of roughly 8 highly homologous TCR beta variants appeared characteristic.

One entry per CDR3 protein results from TCRdb running MiXCR on the 5' RACE reads. Among about 700,000 distinct CDR3 sequences listed, around 17% were seen once. For these TCRs, the target antigens are not known. The specimen sequenced was blood, either unsorted or a sorted T cell fraction (not recorded which). These receptors were obtained from a male donor with ankylosing spondylitis.

The chain couples TRBV14 to TRBJ2-3; no clear D. There are 14 residues in the CDR3. Germline CDR1 is SGHDN and CDR2 is FVKESK. V lost 0 bases and J lost 3, with 7 bases in between. The CDR3 nucleotides read TGTGCCAGCAGCCAAGATGGAACAACAGATACGCAGTATTTT. Its protein product is CASSQDGTTDTQYF.

This clonotype was counted many times. The junction departs from the called germline gene at one end, perhaps through a read error. V and J are TRBV5-1 and TRBJ2-1, with 7 nucleotides matching TRBD2. Germline loops: CDR1 SGHRS, CDR2 YFSETQ. The CDR3 has 15 residues. CDR3 bases: TGTGCCAGCAGTTTAGTGGGCGGGGGCTACAATGAGCAGTTCTTC. Translation: CASSLVGGGYNEQFF.

The chain combines TRBV29-1 with TRBJ2-5, with TRBD2 matching over 7 bases. Germline values: CDR1 SQVTM, CDR2 ANQGSEA. The CDR3 spans 15 residues. The junction had 10 bases not matched to a gene; V was cut back by 1 base and J by 5 bases. This chain's CDR3 is CSVEGPRGEGETQYF. CDR3 sequence (DNA): TGCAGCGTTGAAGGCCCCCGCGGGGAGGGCGAGACCCAGTACTTC.

A few counts support this clonotype. The chain has TRBV6-1 and TRBJ2-7; either TRBD1 or TRBD2 may supply D (5 bases each). Germline V gene sequence: CDR1 MNHNS, CDR2 SASEGT. This CDR3 contains 14 residues. Trimming removed 6 bases at V and 5 bases at J, with 17 bases between. DNA for the CDR3: TGTGCCAGCAGCAACCGGGATTGGGGCGACGAGCAGTACTTC. Amino acids: CASSNRDWGDEQYF.

This chain links TRBV24-1 with TRBJ2-7, with 7 nucleotides matching TRBD1. With 6 bases clipped from V and 4 bases from J, the junction kept 5 bases outside the gene matches. The germline CDR1 and CDR2 sequences are KGHDR and SFDVKD. The CDR3 covers 13 residues. CDR3 loop: CATSRGRGYEQYF. DNA of the CDR3: TGTGCCACCAGTCGCGGCAGGGGGTACGAGCAGTACTTC.

The rearrangement uses TRBV20-1 and TRBJ2-7, with 8 bases lining up with TRBD2. The CDR3 runs 13 residues. V gave up 5 bases and J gave up 6 bases; unmatched junction bases: 9. CDR1 is DFQATT and CDR2 is SNEGSKA in the germline V gene (reference sequence). The CDR3 sequence: CSAFRLAGLEQYF. Here the CDR3 DNA reads TGCAGTGCTTTTAGGCTAGCGGGCCTCGAGCAGTACTTC.

The chain uses TRBV7-7 and TRBJ2-1; TRBD2 agrees at 10 bases. CDR3 length: 15 amino acids. Germline V gene lookup returns CDR1 SSHAT and CDR2 FNYEAQ (reference sequence). V was clipped by 5 bases and J by 7 bases; unmatched bases: 8. In DNA form, the CDR3 reads TGTGCCAGCAGCCCGGGACTAGCGTTGTCGAATGAGCAGTTCTTC. It specifies CASSPGLALSNEQFF.

This clonotype was recorded many times. The rearrangement uses TRBV5-1 and TRBJ1-2; 8 bases are a match to TRBD1. Germline trimming cut 3 bases from V and 4 bases from J; bases unmatched to any gene: 8. CDR1 and CDR2 (germline): SGHRS, YFSETQ. The CDR3 is 15 amino acids. The CDR3, as DNA: TGCGCCAGCAGCTCCTCGGGGACAGGAGGCTATGGCTACACCTTC. It encodes CASSSSGTGGYGYTF.

The V and J genes are TRBV7-9 and TRBJ2-7; D might be TRBD1 (6 bases). Trimming removed 3 bases from V and 0 bases from J, with 12 bases in between. The CDR3 is made up of 15 amino acids. Germline CDR1 reads SEHNR; CDR2 reads FQNEAQ (reference sequence). The CDR3 is CASSFGRGSSYEQYF. The CDR3, as DNA: TGTGCCAGCAGCTTTGGCAGGGGCTCCTCCTACGAGCAGTACTTC.

This clonotype was seen a few times. The J gene is TRBJ1-2, the V gene TRBV7-9, with unresolved D. V was clipped by 5 bases and J by 3 bases, with 19 bases between them. The CDR3 covers 16 residues. Per the germline V gene, CDR1 is SEHNR and CDR2 is FQNEAQ (reference sequence). Here the CDR3 reads CASSLGRLAVHYGYTF. CDR3 coding DNA: TGTGCCAGCAGCCTAGGCCGACTGGCAGTTCACTATGGCTACACCTTC.

A word on this clonotype: This may stem from a read error, because a much larger clone lies one nucleotide away. The chain joins TRBV24-1 to TRBJ2-1, with 11 positions matching TRBD2. This CDR3 region has 17 residues. V shed 3 bases and J 6 bases; nucleotides not matched to a gene: 9. The germline V gene encodes CDR1 KGHDR and CDR2 SFDVKD. CDR3 DNA sequence: TGTGCCACCAGTGATCAAACCGGGACTAGCGGCTGCAATGAGCAGTTCTTC. Translation gives CATSDQTGTSGCNEQFF.

This clonotype showed up just a few times. This chain connects TRBV7-2 to TRBJ2-7; D gene uncertain. The V end lost 3 bases, the J end lost 7 bases, and 13 bases lay between the germline ends. This CDR3 has 13 residues. The germline gives CDR1 SGHTA, CDR2 FQGNSA. The CDR3 reads CASSFPPSREQYF. The CDR3 nucleotides read TGTGCCAGCAGCTTCCCCCCTAGTAGGGAGCAGTACTTC.